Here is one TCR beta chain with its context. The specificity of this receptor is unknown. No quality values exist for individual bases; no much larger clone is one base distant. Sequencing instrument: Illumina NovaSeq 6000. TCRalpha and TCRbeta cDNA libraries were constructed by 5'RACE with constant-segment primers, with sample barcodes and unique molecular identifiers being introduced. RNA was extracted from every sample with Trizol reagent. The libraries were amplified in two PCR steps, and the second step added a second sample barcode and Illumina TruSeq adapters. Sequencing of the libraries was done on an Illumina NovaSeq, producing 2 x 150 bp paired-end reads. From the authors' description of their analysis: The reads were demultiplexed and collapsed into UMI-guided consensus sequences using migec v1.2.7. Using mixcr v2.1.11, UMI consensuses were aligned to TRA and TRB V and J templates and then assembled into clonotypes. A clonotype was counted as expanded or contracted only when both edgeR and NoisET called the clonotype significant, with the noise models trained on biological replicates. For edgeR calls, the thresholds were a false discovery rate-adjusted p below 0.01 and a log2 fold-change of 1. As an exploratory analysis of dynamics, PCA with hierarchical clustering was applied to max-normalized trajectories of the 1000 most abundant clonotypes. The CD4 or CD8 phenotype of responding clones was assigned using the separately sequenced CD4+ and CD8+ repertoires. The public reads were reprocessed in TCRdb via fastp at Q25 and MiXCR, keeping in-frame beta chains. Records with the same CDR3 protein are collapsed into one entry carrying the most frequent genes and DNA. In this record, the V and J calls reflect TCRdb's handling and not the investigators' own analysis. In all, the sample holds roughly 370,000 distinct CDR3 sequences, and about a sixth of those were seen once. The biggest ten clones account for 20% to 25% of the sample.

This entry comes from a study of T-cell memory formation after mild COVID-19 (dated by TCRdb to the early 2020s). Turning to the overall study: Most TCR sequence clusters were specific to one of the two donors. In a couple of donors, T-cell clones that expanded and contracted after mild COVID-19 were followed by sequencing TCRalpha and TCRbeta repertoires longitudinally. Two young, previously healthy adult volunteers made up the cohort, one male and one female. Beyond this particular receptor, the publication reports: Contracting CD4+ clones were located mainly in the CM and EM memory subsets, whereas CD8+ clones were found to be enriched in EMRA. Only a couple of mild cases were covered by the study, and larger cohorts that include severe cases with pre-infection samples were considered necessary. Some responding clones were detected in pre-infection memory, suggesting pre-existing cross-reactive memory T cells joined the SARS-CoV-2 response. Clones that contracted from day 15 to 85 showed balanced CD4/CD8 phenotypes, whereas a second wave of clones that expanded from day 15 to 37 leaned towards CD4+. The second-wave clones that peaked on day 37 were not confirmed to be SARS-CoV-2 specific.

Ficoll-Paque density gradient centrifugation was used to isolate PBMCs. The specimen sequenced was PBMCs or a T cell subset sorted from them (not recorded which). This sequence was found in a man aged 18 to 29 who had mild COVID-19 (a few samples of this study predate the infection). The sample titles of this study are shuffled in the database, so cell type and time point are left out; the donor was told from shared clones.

The DNA is TGTGCCATCAGTGACTCCAGGCGGGGCACTGAAGCTTTCTTT. This translates into CAISDSRRGTEAFF. The chain couples TRBV10-3 to TRBJ1-1; the D segment cannot be called with confidence. The cysteine opens and the phenylalanine closes a CDR3 of 14 amino acids. Of all the DNA, just the CDR3 is kept, 42 bases in frame from base 1. The V and J ends are trimmed by 3 bases and 4 bases, leaving 12 bases between them. Looking up the germline V gene yields CDR1 ENHRY and CDR2 SYGVKD.